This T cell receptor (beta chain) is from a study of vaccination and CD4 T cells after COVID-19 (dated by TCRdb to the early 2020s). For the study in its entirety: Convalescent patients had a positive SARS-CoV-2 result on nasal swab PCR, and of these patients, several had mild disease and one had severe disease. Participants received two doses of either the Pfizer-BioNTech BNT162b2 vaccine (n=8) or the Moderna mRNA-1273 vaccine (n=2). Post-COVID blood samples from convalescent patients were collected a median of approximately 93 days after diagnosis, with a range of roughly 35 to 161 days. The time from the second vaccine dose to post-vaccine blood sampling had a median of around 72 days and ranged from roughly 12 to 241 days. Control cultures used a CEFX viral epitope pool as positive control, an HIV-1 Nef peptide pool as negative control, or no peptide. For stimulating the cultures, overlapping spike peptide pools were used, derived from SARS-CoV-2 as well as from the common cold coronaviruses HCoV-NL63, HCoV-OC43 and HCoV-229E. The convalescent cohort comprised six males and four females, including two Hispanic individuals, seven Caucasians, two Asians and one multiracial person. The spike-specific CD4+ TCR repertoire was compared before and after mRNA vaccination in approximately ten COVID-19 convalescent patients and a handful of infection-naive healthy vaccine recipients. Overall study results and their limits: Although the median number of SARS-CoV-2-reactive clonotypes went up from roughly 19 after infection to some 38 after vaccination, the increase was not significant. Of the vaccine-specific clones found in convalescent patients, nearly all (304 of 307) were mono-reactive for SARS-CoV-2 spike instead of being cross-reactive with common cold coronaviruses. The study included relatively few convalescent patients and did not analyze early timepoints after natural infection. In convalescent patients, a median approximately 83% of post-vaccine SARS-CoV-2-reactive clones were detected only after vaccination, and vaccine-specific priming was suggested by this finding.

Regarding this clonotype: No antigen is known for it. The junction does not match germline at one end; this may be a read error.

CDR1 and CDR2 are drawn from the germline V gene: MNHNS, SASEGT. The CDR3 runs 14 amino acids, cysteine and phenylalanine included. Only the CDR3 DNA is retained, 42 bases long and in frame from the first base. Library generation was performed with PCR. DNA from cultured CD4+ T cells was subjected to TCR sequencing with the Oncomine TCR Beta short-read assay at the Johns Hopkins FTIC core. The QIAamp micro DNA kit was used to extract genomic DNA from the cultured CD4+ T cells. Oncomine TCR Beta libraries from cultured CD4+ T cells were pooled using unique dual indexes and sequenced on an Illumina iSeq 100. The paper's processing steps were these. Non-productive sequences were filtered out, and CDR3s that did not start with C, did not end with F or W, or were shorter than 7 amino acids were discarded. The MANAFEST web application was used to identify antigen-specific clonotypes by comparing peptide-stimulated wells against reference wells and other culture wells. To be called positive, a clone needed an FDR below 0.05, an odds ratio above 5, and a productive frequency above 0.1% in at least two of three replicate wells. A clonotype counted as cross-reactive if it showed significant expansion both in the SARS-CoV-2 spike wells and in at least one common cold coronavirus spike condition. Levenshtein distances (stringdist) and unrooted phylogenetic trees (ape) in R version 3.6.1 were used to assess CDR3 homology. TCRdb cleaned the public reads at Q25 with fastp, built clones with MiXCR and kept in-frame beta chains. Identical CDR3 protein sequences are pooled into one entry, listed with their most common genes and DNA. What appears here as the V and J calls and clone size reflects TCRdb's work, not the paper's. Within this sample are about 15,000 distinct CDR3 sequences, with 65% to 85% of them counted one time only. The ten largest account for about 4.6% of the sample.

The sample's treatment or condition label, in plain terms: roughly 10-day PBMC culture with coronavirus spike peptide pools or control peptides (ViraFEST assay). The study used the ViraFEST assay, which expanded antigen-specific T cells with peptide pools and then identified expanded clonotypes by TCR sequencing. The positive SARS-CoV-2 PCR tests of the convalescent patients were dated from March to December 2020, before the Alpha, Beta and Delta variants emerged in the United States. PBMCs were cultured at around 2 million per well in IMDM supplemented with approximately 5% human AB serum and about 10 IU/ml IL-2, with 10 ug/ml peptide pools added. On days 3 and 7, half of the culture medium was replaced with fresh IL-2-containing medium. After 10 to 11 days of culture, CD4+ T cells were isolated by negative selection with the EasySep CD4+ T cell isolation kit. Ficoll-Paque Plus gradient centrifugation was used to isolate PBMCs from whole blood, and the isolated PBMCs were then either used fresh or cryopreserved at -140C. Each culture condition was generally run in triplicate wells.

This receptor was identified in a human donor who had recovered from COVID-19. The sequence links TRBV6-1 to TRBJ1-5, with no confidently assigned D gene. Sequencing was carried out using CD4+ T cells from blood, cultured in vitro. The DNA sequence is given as TGTGCCAGCAGTAAAGCTTATAGCAATCAGCCCCAGCATTTT. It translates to CASSKAYSNQPQHF.